The T cell receptor (beta chain) described here comes from a study of cytomegalovirus exposure and HLA in healthy donors. General study findings and limits: Earlier analysis found most TCR beta V segments productive about 87% or about 30% of the time. In vitro testing confirmed a few CMV-associated chains as specific for CMV antigens. Available immune exposure information was restricted to CMV serostatus only. Analyzed later, association rates of TCRs varied across HLA loci, with DRB1 most and HLA-C fewest.

Germline CDR1 is MNHEY and CDR2 is SVGAGI. The CDR3 is 15 residues long. V lost 4 bases to trimming and J lost 0 bases; unmatched junction nucleotides: 3. Comment on this clone: Its antigen is as yet unknown.

Primers: 60 Vbeta forward and 13 Jbeta reverse. The data were produced by immunoSEQ multiplex PCR, yet TCRdb's version contains in-frame clones alone and is incomplete. The top ten hold around 2.4% of the sample, which has approximately 78,000 clones, 70% to 85% seen once. This chain joins TRBV6-5 and TRBJ2-3; 8 nucleotides match TRBD1. Sequencing used PBMCs. The receptor's source is a woman between 50 and 59 years old in good health and CMV-seronegative. The CDR3 nucleotides read TGTGCCAGCAGTTTGACAGGGGAGAGCACAGATACGCAGTATTTT. Its translation: CASSLTGESTDTQYF.